This TCR beta chain was sequenced for a study of response to subunit inactivated influenza vaccine. Overall study findings and caveats: Authors suggested each seasonal influenza vaccination recruits few new T cells.

MiXCR was run by TCRdb on the RT-PCR reads, yielding one entry per CDR3 protein. The data hold almost 600,000 distinct CDR3 sequences, with 12% to 15% observed a single time. V was pared by 1 base and J by 10 bases, with 9 bases between. This CDR3 has 12 residues. This clonotype has just a few counts. As yet, its antigen is unknown. The starting material was PBMCs from blood, obtained roughly 12 days after vaccination. The V call is TRBV12-3 or TRBV12-4, the J call TRBJ2-3; no firm D call. The receptor comes from a man aged 50 to 59 who received an inactivated influenza vaccine. The CDR3 sequence is CASSLGGSSQYF. CDR3 bases: TGTGCCAGCAGTTTAGGAGGTTCATCGCAGTATTTT.